Given below is one T cell receptor beta chain in context. Trimming took off 1 base at V and 13 bases at J, with 14 bases between the two ends. CDR1 is LGHDT, CDR2 YNNKEL, per germline (reference sequence). The CDR3 length is 13 residues. This sample stems from a study of blood T cell repertoires in COVID-19. The authors' processing: Reference gene primer amplification gave estimated nucleated cell counts. Sequencing used immunoSEQ multiplex PCR; TCRdb keeps in-frame clones, though not all of them. The V and J calls and clone size are taken from that table; D and trimming were inferred from the DNA. Of approximately 300,000 clones listed, 86% are singletons.

The sequence came from a woman between 18 and 30 years old who had recovered from COVID-19. V gene TRBV3-1 (or the pseudogene TRBV3-2) combines with J gene TRBJ2-1; D perhaps matches TRBD1 (6 bases). What was sequenced was PBMCs or T cells enriched from blood (not recorded which). The CDR3 DNA reads TGTGCCAGCAGCCAAGGGTGGGACAAGACCCAGTTCTTC. It encodes CASSQGWDKTQFF.